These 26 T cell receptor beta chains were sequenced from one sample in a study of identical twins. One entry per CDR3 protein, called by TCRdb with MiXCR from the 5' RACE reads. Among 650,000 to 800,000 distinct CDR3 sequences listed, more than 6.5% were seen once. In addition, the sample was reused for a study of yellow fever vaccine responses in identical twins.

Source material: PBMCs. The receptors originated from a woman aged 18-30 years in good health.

DNA of the CDR3: TGTGCCAGTAAGACTCCGACAGGGTCAACGGAGACCCAGTACTTC. Its translation: CASKTPTGSTETQYF. J is TRBJ2-5 and V is TRBV6-1; 7 bases are a match to TRBD1. CDR1 MNHNS and CDR2 SASEGT come from the germline V gene. This CDR3 has 15 amino acids. V dropped 9 bases and J dropped 5; count of bases not matched to a gene: 15.

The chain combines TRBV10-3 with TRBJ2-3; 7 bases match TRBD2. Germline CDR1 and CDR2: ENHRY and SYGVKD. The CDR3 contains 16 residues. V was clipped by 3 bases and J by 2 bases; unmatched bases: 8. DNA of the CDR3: TGTGCCATCAGTGATGATCTAGCGGAGTCCACAGATACGCAGTATTTT. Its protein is CAISDDLAESTDTQYF.

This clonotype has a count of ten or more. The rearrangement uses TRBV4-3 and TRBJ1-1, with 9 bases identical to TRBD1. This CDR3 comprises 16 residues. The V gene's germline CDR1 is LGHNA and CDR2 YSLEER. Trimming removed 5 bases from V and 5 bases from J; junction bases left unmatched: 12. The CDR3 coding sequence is TGCGCCAGCAGCAAGGGACAGGGCCATTGGGGGACTGAAGCTTTCTTT. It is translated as CASSKGQGHWGTEAFF.

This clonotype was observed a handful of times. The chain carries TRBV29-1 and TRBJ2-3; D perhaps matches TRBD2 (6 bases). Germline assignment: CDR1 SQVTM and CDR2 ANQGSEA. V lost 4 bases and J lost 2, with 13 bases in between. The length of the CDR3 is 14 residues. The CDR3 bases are TGCAGCGTTGCGGAGGAGGGGAACACAGATACGCAGTATTTT. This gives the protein CSVAEEGNTDTQYF.

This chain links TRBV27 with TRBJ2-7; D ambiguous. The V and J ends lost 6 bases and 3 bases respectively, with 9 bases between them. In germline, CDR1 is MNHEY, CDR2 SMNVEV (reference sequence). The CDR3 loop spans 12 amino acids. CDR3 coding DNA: TGTGCCAGCAGAGGTCTTGTCTACGAGCAGTACTTC. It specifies CASRGLVYEQYF.

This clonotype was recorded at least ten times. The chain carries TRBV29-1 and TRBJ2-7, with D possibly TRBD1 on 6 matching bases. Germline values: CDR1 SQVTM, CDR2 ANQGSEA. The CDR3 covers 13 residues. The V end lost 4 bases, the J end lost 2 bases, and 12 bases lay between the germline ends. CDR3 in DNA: TGCAGCGTTGGAGAGACAGGTCCCTACGAGCAGTACTTC. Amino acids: CSVGETGPYEQYF.

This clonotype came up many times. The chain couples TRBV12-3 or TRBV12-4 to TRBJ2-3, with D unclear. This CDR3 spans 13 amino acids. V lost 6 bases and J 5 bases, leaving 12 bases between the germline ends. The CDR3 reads CASSLTLGDTQYF. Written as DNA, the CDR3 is TGTGCCAGCAGCCTTACTCTCGGAGATACGCAGTATTTT.

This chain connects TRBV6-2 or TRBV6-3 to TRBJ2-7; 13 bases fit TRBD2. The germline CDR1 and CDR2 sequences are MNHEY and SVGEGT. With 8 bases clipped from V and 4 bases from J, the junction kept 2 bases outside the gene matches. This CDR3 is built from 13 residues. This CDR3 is CASGLAGEYEQYF. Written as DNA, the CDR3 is TGTGCCAGCGGACTAGCGGGGGAATACGAGCAGTACTTC.

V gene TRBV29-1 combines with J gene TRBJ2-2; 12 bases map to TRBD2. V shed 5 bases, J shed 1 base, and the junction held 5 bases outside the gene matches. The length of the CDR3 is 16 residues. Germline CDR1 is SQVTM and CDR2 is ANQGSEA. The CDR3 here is CSVSWTSGMNTGELFF. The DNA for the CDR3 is TGCAGCGTTTCATGGACTAGCGGGATGAACACCGGGGAGCTGTTTTTT.

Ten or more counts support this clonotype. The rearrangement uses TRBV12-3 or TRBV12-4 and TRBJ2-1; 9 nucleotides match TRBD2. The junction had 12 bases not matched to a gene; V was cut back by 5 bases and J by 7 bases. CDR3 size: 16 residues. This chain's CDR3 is CASSDIRAGGINEQFF. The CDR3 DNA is TGTGCCAGCAGTGACATTCGAGCGGGAGGCATTAATGAGCAGTTCTTC.

DNA for the CDR3: TGCGCCAGCAGCCTTACTTTGTGGGAGGGCCAAGAGACCCAGTACTTC. Amino acid sequence: CASSLTLWEGQETQYF. The chain recombines TRBV5-1 with TRBJ2-5, with 7 positions matching TRBD2. Losses at the gene ends were 4 bases for V and 1 base for J; bases not matched to a gene: 10. Germline CDR1 and CDR2: SGHRS and YFSETQ. The CDR3 runs to 16 residues.

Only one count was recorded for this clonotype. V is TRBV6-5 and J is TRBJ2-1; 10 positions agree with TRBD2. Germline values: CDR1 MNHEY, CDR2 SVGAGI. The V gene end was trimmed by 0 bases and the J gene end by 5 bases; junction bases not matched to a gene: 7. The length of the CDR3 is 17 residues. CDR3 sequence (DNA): TGTGCCAGCAGTTACTCATCCCTAGCGGGGGCCCACAATGAGCAGTTCTTC. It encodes CASSYSSLAGAHNEQFF.

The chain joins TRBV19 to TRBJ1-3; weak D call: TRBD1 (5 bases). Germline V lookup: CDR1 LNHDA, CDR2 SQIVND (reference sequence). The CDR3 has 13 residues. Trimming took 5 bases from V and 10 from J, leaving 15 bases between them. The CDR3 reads CASSVAGSSTIYF. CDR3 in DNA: TGTGCCAGTAGTGTGGCAGGGAGTTCTACCATATATTTT.

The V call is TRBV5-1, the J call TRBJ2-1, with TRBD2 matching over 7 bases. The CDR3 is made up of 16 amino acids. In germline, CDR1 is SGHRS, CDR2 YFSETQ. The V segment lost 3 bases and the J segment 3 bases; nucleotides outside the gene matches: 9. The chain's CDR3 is CASSSTQGLDYNEQFF. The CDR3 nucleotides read TGCGCCAGCAGCTCCACCCAAGGACTAGACTACAATGAGCAGTTCTTC.

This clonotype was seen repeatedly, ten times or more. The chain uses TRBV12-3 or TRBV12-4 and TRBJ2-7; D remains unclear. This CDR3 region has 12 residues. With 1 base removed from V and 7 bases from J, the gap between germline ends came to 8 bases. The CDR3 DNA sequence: TGTGCCAGCAGTTTAGAGGTTTGGGAGCAGTACTTC. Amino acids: CASSLEVWEQYF.

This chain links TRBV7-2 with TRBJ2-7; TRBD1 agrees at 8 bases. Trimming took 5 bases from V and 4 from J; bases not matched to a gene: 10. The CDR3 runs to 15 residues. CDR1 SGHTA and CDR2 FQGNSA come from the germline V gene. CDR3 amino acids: CASSGGQGALYEQYF. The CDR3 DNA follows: TGTGCCAGCAGCGGAGGGCAGGGGGCTTTATACGAGCAGTACTTC.

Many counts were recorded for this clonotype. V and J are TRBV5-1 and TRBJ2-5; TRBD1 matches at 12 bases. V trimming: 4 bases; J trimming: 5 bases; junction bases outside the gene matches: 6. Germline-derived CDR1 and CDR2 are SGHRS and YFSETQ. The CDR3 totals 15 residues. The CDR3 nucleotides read TGCGCCAGCAGCCTGGGGACAGGGGGCTTGGAGACCCAGTACTTC. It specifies CASSLGTGGLETQYF.

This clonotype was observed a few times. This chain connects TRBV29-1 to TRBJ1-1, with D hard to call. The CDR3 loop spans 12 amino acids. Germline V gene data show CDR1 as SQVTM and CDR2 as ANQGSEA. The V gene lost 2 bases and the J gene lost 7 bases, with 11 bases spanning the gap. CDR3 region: CSVEIYGVEAFF. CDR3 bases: TGCAGCGTTGAAATATACGGAGTTGAAGCTTTCTTT.

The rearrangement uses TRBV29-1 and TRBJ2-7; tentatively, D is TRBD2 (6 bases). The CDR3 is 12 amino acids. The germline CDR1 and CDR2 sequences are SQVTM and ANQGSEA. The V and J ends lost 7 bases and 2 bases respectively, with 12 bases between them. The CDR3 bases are TGCAGCGCGGCGGAGGGTCCCTACGAGCAGTACTTC. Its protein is CSAAEGPYEQYF.

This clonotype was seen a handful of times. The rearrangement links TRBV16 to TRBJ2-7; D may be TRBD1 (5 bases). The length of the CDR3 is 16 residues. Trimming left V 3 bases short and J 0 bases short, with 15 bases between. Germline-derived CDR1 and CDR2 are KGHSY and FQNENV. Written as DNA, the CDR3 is TGTGCCAGCAGCCAGCCCAGGACAAAGGACTCCTACGAGCAGTACTTC. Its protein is CASSQPRTKDSYEQYF.

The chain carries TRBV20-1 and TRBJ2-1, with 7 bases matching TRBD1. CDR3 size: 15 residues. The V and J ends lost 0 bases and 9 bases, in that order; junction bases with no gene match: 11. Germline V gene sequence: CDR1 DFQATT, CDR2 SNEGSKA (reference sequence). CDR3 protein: CSARDLGQELGEQFF. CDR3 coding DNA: TGCAGTGCTAGAGATCTTGGACAGGAGTTGGGTGAGCAGTTCTTC.

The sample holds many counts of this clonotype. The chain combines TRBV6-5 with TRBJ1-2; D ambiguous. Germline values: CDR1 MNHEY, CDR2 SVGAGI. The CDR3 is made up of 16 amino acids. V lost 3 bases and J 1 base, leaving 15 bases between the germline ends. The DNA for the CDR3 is TGTGCCAGCAGTTATTTGGCTGGGTCGGATAACTATGGCTACACCTTC. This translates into CASSYLAGSDNYGYTF.

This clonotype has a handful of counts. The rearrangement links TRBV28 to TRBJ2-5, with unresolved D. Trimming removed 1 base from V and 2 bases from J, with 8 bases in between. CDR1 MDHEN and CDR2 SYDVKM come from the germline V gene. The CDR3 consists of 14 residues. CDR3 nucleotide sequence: TGTGCCAGCAGTTTATCAAACACACAAGAGACCCAGTACTTC. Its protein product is CASSLSNTQETQYF.

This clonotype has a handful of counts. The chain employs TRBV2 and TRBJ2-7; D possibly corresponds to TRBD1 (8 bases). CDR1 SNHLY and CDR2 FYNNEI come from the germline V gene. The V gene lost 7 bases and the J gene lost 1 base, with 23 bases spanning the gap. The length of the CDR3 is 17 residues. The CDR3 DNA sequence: TGTGCCAGCATCGGGGGGACAGGAAAGGTGGGATCCTACGAGCAGTACTTC. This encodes CASIGGTGKVGSYEQYF. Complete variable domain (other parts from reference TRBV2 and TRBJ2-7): EPEVTQTPSHQVTQMGQEVILRCVPISNHLYFYWYRQILGQKVEFLVSFYNNEISEKSEIFDDQFSVERPDGSNFTLKIRSTKLEDSAMYFCASIGGTGKVGSYEQYFGPGTRLTVT.

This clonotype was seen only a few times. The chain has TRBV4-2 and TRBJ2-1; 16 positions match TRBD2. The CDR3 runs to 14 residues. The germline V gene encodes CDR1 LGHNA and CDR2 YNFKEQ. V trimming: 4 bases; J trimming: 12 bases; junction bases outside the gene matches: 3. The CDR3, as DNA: TGTGCCAGCAGCCCAGGGACTAGCGGGAGGGGGCAGTTCTTC. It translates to CASSPGTSGRGQFF.

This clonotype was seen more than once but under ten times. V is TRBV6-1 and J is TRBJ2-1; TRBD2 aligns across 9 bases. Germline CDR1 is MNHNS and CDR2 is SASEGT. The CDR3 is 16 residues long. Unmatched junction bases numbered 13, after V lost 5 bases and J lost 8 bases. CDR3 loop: CASSPSGLARGDEQFF. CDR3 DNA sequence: TGTGCCAGCAGTCCCTCAGGACTAGCGAGGGGGGATGAGCAGTTCTTC.